Reported below is one T cell receptor (beta chain). No antigen is known for it. Sequencing was performed with immunoSEQ multiplex PCR; in TCRdb, only in-frame clones are kept and a portion is missing. The table has around 200,000 clones, roughly four fifths seen once. The entry originates in a study of cytomegalovirus exposure and HLA in healthy donors. Study-wide results and limits: CMV antigen specificity of three CMV-associated chains was confirmed in vitro. While the bulk of TCR sequences proved rare, some public TCRs turned up in many donors. Researchers counted 180 or so TCR beta chains as cytomegalovirus-associated. Published work reported that the classifier diagnosed cytomegalovirus status with high specificity and sensitivity.

Sample: PBMCs. This clonotype was obtained from a young woman in good health and CMV-seropositive.

CDR3 in amino acids: CAGGAKFLGGYTF. The CDR3 DNA is TGTGCAGGAGGGGCTAAATTCCTTGGAGGCTACACCTTC. The chain has TRBV2 and TRBJ1-2; D is perhaps TRBD1 (5 bases). Germline lookup yields CDR1 SNHLY and CDR2 FYNNEI. This CDR3 has 13 residues. The variable domain in full, with the rest retrieved from reference TRBV2 and TRBJ1-2, is EPEVTQTPSHQVTQMGQEVILRCVPISNHLYFYWYRQILGQKVEFLVSFYNNEISEKSEIFDDQFSVERPDGSNFTLKIRSTKLEDSAMYFCAGGAKFLGGYTFGSGTRLTVV.